The 28 T cell receptor beta chains below were found in one sample sequenced in a study of OX40 agonist ivuxolimab in advanced cancers. The protocol was immunoSEQ multiplex PCR, while the TCRdb copy is restricted to in-frame clones and leaves out a portion. The repertoire consists of about 59,000 clones, with less than 90% occurring once and the leading ten covering less than 0.85%. Sequences were derived from CD4+ or CD8+ T cells sorted from blood, sampled in a trial of the OX40 agonist ivuxolimab. These receptors were obtained from an adult with an advanced solid tumor such as melanoma, head and neck, liver or kidney cancer.

V gene TRBV28 combines with J gene TRBJ1-1; D is unresolved. Trimming stripped 2 bases from V and 1 base from J, with 5 bases between. Germline lookup yields CDR1 MDHEN and CDR2 SYDVKM. The length of the CDR3 is 13 residues. The CDR3 DNA reads TGTGCCAGCAGTTTAAACAGGAACACTGAAGCTTTCTTT. Encoded protein: CASSLNRNTEAFF.

This chain joins TRBV30 and TRBJ1-2; possible D gene TRBD1, 5 bases. The CDR3 runs 13 residues. Germline assignment: CDR1 GTSNPN and CDR2 SVGIG (reference sequence). V lost 3 bases to trimming and J lost 4 bases, with 12 bases between them. The CDR3 here is CAWRAGFAYGYTF. In nucleotides, the CDR3 is TGTGCCTGGAGAGCAGGGTTTGCCTATGGCTACACCTTC.

This chain joins TRBV7-2 and TRBJ2-1, with D perhaps matching TRBD1 (5 bases). Germline V gene data show CDR1 as SGHTA and CDR2 as FQGNSA. The ends were cut back, 0 bases at V and 4 bases at J, with 10 bases in the middle. The CDR3 consists of 15 residues. CDR3 loop: CASSLAQGEYNEQFF. The CDR3 nucleotides read TGTGCCAGCAGCTTAGCCCAGGGCGAGTACAATGAGCAGTTCTTC.

This chain uses TRBV2 with TRBJ2-1, with 9 bases matching TRBD2. There are 14 residues in the CDR3. CDR1 SNHLY and CDR2 FYNNEI come from the germline V gene. Trimming took 7 bases from V and 4 from J; bases not matched to a gene: 5. The CDR3 DNA reads TGTGCCAGCAACGAGCTAGCGGGATACAATGAGCAGTTCTTC. It codes for CASNELAGYNEQFF. Using reference TRBV2 and TRBJ2-1 for the parts outside the CDR3, the full variable domain is EPEVTQTPSHQVTQMGQEVILRCVPISNHLYFYWYRQILGQKVEFLVSFYNNEISEKSEIFDDQFSVERPDGSNFTLKIRSTKLEDSAMYFCASNELAGYNEQFFGPGTRLTVL.

V gene TRBV6-6 combines with J gene TRBJ2-1; 8 bases line up with TRBD2. With 5 bases clipped from V and 5 bases from J, the junction kept 8 bases outside the gene matches. This CDR3 contains 15 residues. Per the germline V gene, CDR1 is MNHNY and CDR2 is SVGAGI (reference sequence). The CDR3 is CASSVLGTRNNEQFF. The CDR3 region has the DNA TGTGCCAGCAGTGTCTTGGGGACTAGGAACAATGAGCAGTTCTTC.

The CDR3 DNA sequence: TGTGCCAGCAGCTTATCTGGAGGGGGTGGTTACGAGCAGTACTTC. This gives the protein CASSLSGGGGYEQYF. The J gene is TRBJ2-7, the V gene TRBV7-2; D may be TRBD1 or TRBD2 (6 bases each). Per the germline V gene, CDR1 is SGHTA and CDR2 is FQGNSA. The CDR3 spans 15 residues. Trimming left V 2 bases short and J 4 bases short, with 15 bases between. The variable domain in full, completed from reference TRBV7-2 and TRBJ2-7, reads GAGVSQSPSNKVTEKGKDVELRCDPISGHTALYWYRQSLGQGLEFLIYFQGNSAPDKSGLPSDRFSAERTGGSVSTLTIQRTQQEDSAVYLCASSLSGGGGYEQYFGPGTRLTVT.

The chain joins TRBV6-1 to TRBJ1-2, with 7 bases fitting TRBD1. The CDR3 is 16 residues long. In germline, CDR1 is MNHNS, CDR2 SASEGT. With V trimmed by 4 bases and J by 0 bases, 8 bases remained unmatched. CDR3 sequence: CASSGQGLGPNYGYTF. Written as DNA, the CDR3 is TGTGCCAGCAGTGGACAGGGTTTAGGGCCTAACTATGGCTACACCTTC.

This clone was seen a few times. J is TRBJ2-7 and V is TRBV29-1; TRBD1 is a possible D gene (6 bases). CDR3 length equals 12 residues. Trimming removed 7 bases at V and 1 base at J, with 11 bases between. Germline loops: CDR1 SQVTM, CDR2 ANQGSEA. CDR3 DNA: TGCAGCGCTCGGACAGCTTCCTACGAGCAGTACTTC. Protein sequence: CSARTASYEQYF.

This clone was counted only a few times. CDR3 sequence (DNA): TGTGCCAGCAGCCGGGGACAGGGGGACGGCTACACCTTC. This sequence encodes CASSRGQGDGYTF. The genes are TRBV6-5 and TRBJ1-2; 11 bases are a match to TRBD1. The CDR3 covers 13 residues. V lost 6 bases, J lost 8 bases, and 5 bases stayed unmatched. Germline CDR1 and CDR2: MNHEY and SVGAGI.

The chain is built from TRBV30 and TRBJ1-5; unclear D gene. CDR3 length equals 14 residues. Trimming shortened V by 0 bases and J by 3 bases, and 9 bases separated the two germline ends. CDR1 and CDR2 (germline): GTSNPN, SVGIG (reference sequence). This CDR3 reads CAWSVLGYNQPQHF. The CDR3 nucleotides read TGTGCCTGGAGTGTACTGGGTTACAATCAGCCCCAGCATTTT. Together with reference TRBV30 and TRBJ1-5, the CDR3 gives the full variable domain: SQTIHQWPATLVQPVGSPLSLECTVEGTSNPNLYWYRQAAGRGLQLLFYSVGIGQISSEVPQNLSASRPQDRQFILSSKKLLLSDSGFYLCAWSVLGYNQPQHFGDGTRLSIL.

The CDR3 protein is CAWSVRLNEQFF. The CDR3 nucleotides are TGTGCCTGGAGTGTAAGACTTAATGAGCAGTTCTTC. The rearrangement uses TRBV30 and TRBJ2-1; D unresolved. Trimming cost V 0 bases and J 7 bases, with 7 bases left between them. CDR3 length equals 12 residues. In germline, CDR1 is GTSNPN, CDR2 SVGIG (reference sequence).

The chain has TRBV2 and TRBJ2-7; either TRBD1 or TRBD2 may fit D (5 bases each). The CDR3 runs to 14 residues. CDR1 and CDR2 from the germline V gene are SNHLY and FYNNEI. Trimming took 7 bases from V and 7 from J, leaving 20 bases between them. CDR3 region: CASKEGSFAREQYF. The CDR3 nucleotides read TGTGCCAGCAAAGAGGGGTCCTTCGCTCGGGAGCAGTACTTC.

This rearrangement joins TRBV19 to TRBJ2-1; TRBD1 aligns across 10 bases. V was pared by 4 bases and J by 8 bases, with 8 bases of the junction left unmatched. The CDR3 has 15 residues. Per the germline V gene, CDR1 is LNHDA and CDR2 is SQIVND (reference sequence). The CDR3, as DNA: TGTGCCAGTAGTAACCGACAGGGGGCTCTGGATGAGCAGTTCTTC. Its translation is CASSNRQGALDEQFF.

This chain connects TRBV7-3 to TRBJ2-3, with D hard to call. V lost 2 bases and J lost 0, with 9 bases in between. CDR3 length equals 15 residues. In germline, CDR1 is SGHTA, CDR2 FQGTGA. Here the CDR3 DNA reads TGTGCCAGCAGCTTACTGGGCTCTAGCACAGATACGCAGTATTTT. Protein product: CASSLLGSSTDTQYF.

The chain carries TRBV6-1 and TRBJ2-7; TRBD2 might be the D (6 bases). The ends were cut back, 4 bases at V and 2 bases at J, with 12 bases in the middle. The germline gives CDR1 MNHNS, CDR2 SASEGT. This CDR3 has 14 residues. The CDR3 region is CASSARDLPYEQYF. The CDR3 bases are TGTGCCAGCAGTGCACGGGACTTGCCCTACGAGCAGTACTTC.

CDR3 nucleotide sequence: TGTGCCAGCAGCTTAGTGGGCCGTTCCTACGAGCAGTACTTC. The encoded protein is CASSLVGRSYEQYF. The rearrangement links TRBV7-9 to TRBJ2-7; D is undetermined. Deletions cut 1 base from V and 1 base from J, with 8 bases between. Germline values: CDR1 SEHNR, CDR2 FQNEAQ (reference sequence). The CDR3 loop spans 14 amino acids.

This chain joins TRBV10-1 and TRBJ2-2; 9 nucleotides align to TRBD2. CDR3 size: 17 residues. The trim removed 7 bases at V and 3 bases at J, leaving 12 bases unmatched. CDR1 and CDR2 (germline): WNHNN, SYGVQD (reference sequence). For the CDR3, the DNA is TGCGCCAGCAAGGGATCGCGGGAGGGCCCCGACACCGGGGAGCTGTTTTTT. Its protein is CASKGSREGPDTGELFF.

The chain combines TRBV6-4 with TRBJ2-1; 14 positions match TRBD2. V trimming: 6 bases; J trimming: 6 bases; junction bases outside the gene matches: 4. Germline CDR1 MRHNA, CDR2 SNTAGT. This CDR3 contains 15 residues. For the CDR3, the DNA is TGTGCCAGCAGAGGACTAGCGGGAGGTGTCAATGAGCAGTTCTTC. This encodes CASRGLAGGVNEQFF.

The chain links TRBV9 to TRBJ2-5; tentatively, D is TRBD2 (5 bases). V lost 0 bases to trimming and J lost 5 bases, with 11 bases between them. This CDR3 spans 14 amino acids. The V gene's germline CDR1 is SGDLS and CDR2 YYNGEE. Here the CDR3 reads CASSVAEGWETQYF. The CDR3, as DNA: TGTGCCAGCAGCGTAGCTGAGGGTTGGGAGACCCAGTACTTC. The full variable domain, with the rest looked up from reference TRBV9 and TRBJ2-5, is DSGVTQTPKHLITATGQRVTLRCSPRSGDLSVYWYQQSLDQGLQFLIQYYNGEERAKGNILERFSAQQFPDLHSELNLSSLELGDSALYFCASSVAEGWETQYFGPGTRLLVL.

This rearrangement joins TRBV6-6 to TRBJ2-7; D unclear. Germline-derived CDR1 and CDR2 are MNHNY and SVGAGI (reference sequence). Trimming removed 2 bases at V and 3 bases at J, with 8 bases between. The CDR3 contains 13 residues. The CDR3 protein is CASSYAPSYEQYF. For the CDR3, the DNA is TGTGCCAGCAGTTACGCCCCCAGCTACGAGCAGTACTTC.

The chain recombines TRBV19 with TRBJ1-2; maybe TRBD1 (5 bases). The CDR3 has 15 amino acids. The V end lost 1 base, the J end lost 8 bases, and 17 bases lay between the germline ends. Per the germline V gene, CDR1 is LNHDA and CDR2 is SQIVND (reference sequence). The CDR3 sequence is CASSIAVGTAGGYTF. CDR3 nucleotides: TGTGCCAGTAGTATAGCTGTCGGGACCGCAGGCGGCTACACCTTC.

This chain joins TRBV18 and TRBJ1-5; no clear D. This CDR3 comprises 14 residues. CDR1 and CDR2 (germline): KGHSH, LQKENI. V gave up 1 base and J gave up 6 bases, with 10 bases separating them. The CDR3 sequence: CASSPQWRIQPQHF. The CDR3 bases are TGTGCCAGCTCACCACAGTGGAGGATTCAGCCCCAGCATTTT.

The chain carries TRBV5-1 and TRBJ1-5; TRBD1 is a possible D gene (5 bases). The length of the CDR3 is 14 residues. Germline assignment: CDR1 SGHRS and CDR2 YFSETQ. V lost 3 bases and J lost 3, with 10 bases in between. The CDR3 DNA sequence: TGCGCCAGCAGCTACGGGGGGAACAATCAGCCCCAGCATTTT. This translates into CASSYGGNNQPQHF.

The V gene is TRBV7-3, the J gene TRBJ2-3, with 7 bases fitting TRBD2. This CDR3 region has 14 residues. The germline gives CDR1 SGHTA, CDR2 FQGTGA. The V segment lost 5 bases and the J segment 6 bases; nucleotides outside the gene matches: 8. CDR3 residues: CASSPNTGGDTQYF. In nucleotides, the CDR3 is TGTGCCAGCAGCCCCAACACGGGGGGTGATACGCAGTATTTT.

The CDR3 DNA reads as TGTGCCATCAGTGAAGGAGGGGGGCAGGTAGATACGCAGTATTTT. As protein: CAISEGGGQVDTQYF. The chain carries TRBV10-3 and TRBJ2-3, with D perhaps TRBD1 or TRBD2 (6 bases each). Trimming took off 3 bases at V and 5 bases at J, with 15 bases between the two ends. The CDR3 contains 15 residues. The germline gives CDR1 ENHRY, CDR2 SYGVKD.

In this sample, this clone turned up a few times. The genes are TRBV7-2 and TRBJ1-3; no definite D call. The CDR3 runs to 17 residues. The V and J ends lost 5 bases and 2 bases respectively, with 19 bases between them. Germline lookup yields CDR1 SGHTA and CDR2 FQGNSA. The CDR3 region has the DNA TGTGCCAGCAGCACCCTGATAGGCCAGTCCCCTGGAAACACCATATATTTT. Translated: CASSTLIGQSPGNTIYF.

This sequence joins TRBV5-6 and TRBJ2-2; 13 bases map to TRBD2. V lost 2 bases and J lost 8; bases outside the gene matches: 6. The CDR3 consists of 16 residues. Per the germline V gene, CDR1 is SGHDT and CDR2 is YYEEEE. Here the CDR3 reads CASSFIRTSGSGELFF. The CDR3 DNA sequence: TGTGCCAGCAGCTTTATCCGGACTAGCGGGAGTGGGGAGCTGTTTTTT.

The V and J genes are TRBV7-3 and TRBJ2-1, with 10 bases fitting TRBD2. Germline CDR1 is SGHTA and CDR2 is FQGTGA. Germline trimming cut 4 bases from V and 7 bases from J; bases unmatched to any gene: 4. The CDR3 is made up of 14 amino acids. For the CDR3, the DNA is TGTGCCAGCAGCTCGCGAGCGGGAGGGAATGAGCAGTTCTTC. Translation gives CASSSRAGGNEQFF.